The 8 T cell receptor beta chains listed next were all sequenced from one sample in a study of T-cell reconstitution after alpha-beta-depleted transplantation in children. For TCRbeta, the library was prepared with unique molecular identifiers. TCRdb itself ran the PCR reads through MiXCR, one entry per CDR3 protein. Counted here are hundreds of thousands of distinct CDR3 sequences, about 15% occurring once; the ten biggest clones make up under 6%. Sequenced here: PBMCs, mostly from graft donor cells, sampled 360 days after TCRalphabeta/CD19-depleted stem cell transplant. The receptors derive from a male patient younger than 18 who had a stem cell transplant for acute lymphoblastic leukemia, so the T cells may come from the graft donor.

This clonotype was recorded a few times. This chain links TRBV5-1 with TRBJ2-7; the D is unclear. V was clipped by 2 bases and J by 6 bases, with 9 bases between them. The CDR3 covers 12 residues. Germline loops: CDR1 SGHRS, CDR2 YFSETQ. CDR3 DNA sequence: TGCGCCAGCAGCTTTCGAGGATTCGAGCAGTACTTC. It encodes CASSFRGFEQYF.

This clonotype appeared many times. The chain couples TRBV7-9 to TRBJ2-7, with TRBD2 identical over 7 bases. The CDR3 has 15 amino acids. J lost 0 bases, V lost 5 bases, and 7 bases had no gene match. Germline V gene sequence: CDR1 SEHNR, CDR2 FQNEAQ (reference sequence). CDR3 loop: CASSQSGLTSYEQYF. CDR3 nucleotides: TGTGCCAGCAGCCAGTCGGGACTAACCTCCTACGAGCAGTACTTC. Using reference TRBV7-9 and TRBJ2-7 for the parts outside the CDR3, the full variable domain is DTGVSQNPRHKITKRGQNVTFRCDPISEHNRLYWYRQTLGQGPEFLTYFQNEAQLEKSRLLSDRFSAERPKGSFSTLEIQRTEQGDSAMYLCASSQSGLTSYEQYFGPGTRLTVT.

The chain combines TRBV5-6 with TRBJ1-2; no reliable D call. With 4 bases removed from V and 5 bases from J, the gap between germline ends came to 15 bases. Germline lookup yields CDR1 SGHDT and CDR2 YYEEEE. The CDR3 has 14 residues. This CDR3 is CASSLTGAWYGYTF. The CDR3 region has the DNA TGTGCCAGCAGCCTTACGGGAGCGTGGTATGGCTACACCTTC.

J is TRBJ2-7 and V is TRBV5-6; 9 nucleotides match TRBD2. This CDR3 is 18 amino acids long. In germline, CDR1 is SGHDT, CDR2 YYEEEE. The V segment lost 0 bases and the J segment 6 bases; nucleotides outside the gene matches: 16. This CDR3 is CASSLDSGRTDGSLEQYF. The CDR3 DNA reads TGTGCCAGCAGCTTGGATAGCGGGAGAACTGACGGCTCTCTCGAGCAGTACTTC.

This clonotype was recorded many times. The CDR3 loop is CASSPPGGEVYYEQYF. The CDR3 bases are TGCGCCAGCAGCCCCCCTGGGGGGGAGGTCTACTACGAGCAGTACTTC. This chain links TRBV4-1 with TRBJ2-7; TRBD2 aligns across 7 bases. The germline V gene encodes CDR1 MGHRA and CDR2 YSYEKL. The CDR3 is made up of 16 amino acids. V was clipped by 4 bases and J by 3 bases; unmatched bases: 12.

This chain joins TRBV4-1 and TRBJ2-1; 9 positions agree with TRBD2. Germline loops: CDR1 MGHRA, CDR2 YSYEKL. The CDR3 runs 17 residues. Trimming removed 2 bases from V and 0 bases from J; junction bases left unmatched: 5. The CDR3 region is CASSQPSSGSSYNEQFF. The CDR3 bases are TGCGCCAGCAGCCAACCTAGTAGCGGGAGCTCCTACAATGAGCAGTTCTTC.

This chain joins TRBV9 and TRBJ2-1; D is uncertain. Germline V gives CDR1 SGDLS, CDR2 YYNGEE. This CDR3 is built from 12 residues. Between the trimmed V and J ends, which lost 0 bases and 9 bases, there was a span of 7 bases. DNA of the CDR3: TGTGCCAGCAGCGTAGCTCAGAGTGAGCAGTTCTTC. It translates to CASSVAQSEQFF.

This clonotype was counted many times. The gene calls are TRBV12-3 or TRBV12-4 and TRBJ2-2; D possibly matches TRBD1 or TRBD2 (5 bases each). The CDR3 runs to 15 residues. The V and J ends lost 4 bases and 11 bases respectively, with 20 bases between them. CDR3 region: CASSSLPRDQTELFF. The CDR3 DNA follows: TGTGCCAGCAGTTCGCTGCCCCGGGACCAAACCGAGCTGTTTTTT.